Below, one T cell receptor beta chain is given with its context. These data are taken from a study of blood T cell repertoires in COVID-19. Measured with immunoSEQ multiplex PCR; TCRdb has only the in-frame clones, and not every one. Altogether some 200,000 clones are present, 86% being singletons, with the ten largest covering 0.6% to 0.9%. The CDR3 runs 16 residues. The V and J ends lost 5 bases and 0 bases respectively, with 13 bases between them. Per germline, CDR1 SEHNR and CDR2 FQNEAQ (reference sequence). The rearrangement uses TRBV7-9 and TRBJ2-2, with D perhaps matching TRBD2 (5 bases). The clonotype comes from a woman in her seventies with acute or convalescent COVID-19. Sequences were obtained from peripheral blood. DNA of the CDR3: TGTGCCAGCAGCCCCCGGAAGGGAGCGAACACCGGGGAGCTGTTTTTT. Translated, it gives CASSPRKGANTGELFF. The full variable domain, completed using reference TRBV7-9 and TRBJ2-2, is DTGVSQNPRHKITKRGQNVTFRCDPISEHNRLYWYRQTLGQGPEFLTYFQNEAQLEKSRLLSDRFSAERPKGSFSTLEIQRTEQGDSAMYLCASSPRKGANTGELFFGEGSRLTVL.